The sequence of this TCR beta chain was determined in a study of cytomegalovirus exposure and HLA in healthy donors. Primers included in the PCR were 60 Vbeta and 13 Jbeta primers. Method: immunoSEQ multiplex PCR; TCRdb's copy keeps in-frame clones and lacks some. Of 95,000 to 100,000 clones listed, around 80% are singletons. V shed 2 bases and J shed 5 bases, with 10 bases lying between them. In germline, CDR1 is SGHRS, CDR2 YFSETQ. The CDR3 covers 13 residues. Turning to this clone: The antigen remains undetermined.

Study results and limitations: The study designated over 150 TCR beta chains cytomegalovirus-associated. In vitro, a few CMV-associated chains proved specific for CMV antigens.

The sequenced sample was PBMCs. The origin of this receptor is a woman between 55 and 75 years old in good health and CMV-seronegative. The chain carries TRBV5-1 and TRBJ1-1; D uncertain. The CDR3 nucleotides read TGCGCCAGCAGCTTCGGTCTCGCGACTGAAGCTTTCTTT. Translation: CASSFGLATEAFF.